This T cell receptor (beta chain) was sequenced in a study of T cells in Graves' hyperthyroidism and ophthalmopathy. Ophthalmopathy patients showed a Clinical Activity Score of at least 3, NOSPECS grade of at least 4 and duration under 3 months. The TCR beta CDR3 regions underwent amplification using RNA transcripts as the source. An initial round of RT-PCR targeting the TCR CDR3 relied on the HTBI primer set. TCRdb re-analysed the multiplex PCR reads in MiXCR, keeping a single row per CDR3 protein. The table has about 410,000 distinct CDR3 sequences, 14% to 15% seen once. This clonotype was counted ten times or more. The TCR comes from a man aged 18 to 35 with Graves' ophthalmopathy. Material: blood.

This chain's CDR3 is CASSLGASGTYEQYF. The DNA for the CDR3 is TGCGCCAGCAGCTTGGGGGCTAGCGGGACATACGAGCAGTACTTC. The chain couples TRBV5-1 to TRBJ2-7; 9 bases line up with TRBD2. The germline V gene encodes CDR1 SGHRS and CDR2 YFSETQ. V dropped 0 bases and J dropped 4; count of bases not matched to a gene: 5. The CDR3 runs to 15 residues.